Here is one T cell receptor beta chain with its context. This entry belongs to a study of preoperative IRX-2 immunotherapy in early breast cancer. Sequenced by immunoSEQ multiplex PCR; TCRdb stores in-frame clones only, minus some. The sample includes about 27,000 clones, roughly 74% of them seen just once. V lost 6 bases and J lost 6; bases outside the gene matches: 8. The CDR3 totals 14 residues. Germline CDR1 and CDR2: MRHNA and SNTAGT. The treatment is: preoperative locoregional IRX-2 cytokine immunotherapy. Specimen: lymph node tissue, collected before IRX-2 immunotherapy. This sequence was found in a human donor with breast cancer. This chain connects TRBV6-4 to TRBJ1-5; 7 bases align to TRBD1. This chain's CDR3 is CASSMTGRGQPQHF. The DNA for the CDR3 is TGTGCCAGCAGCATGACAGGGAGGGGTCAGCCCCAGCATTTT.